These T cell receptor beta chains were read from a single sample in a study of blood T cell repertoires in COVID-19. Method: immunoSEQ multiplex PCR; TCRdb's copy keeps in-frame clones and lacks some. The table shows over 45,000 clones, with around 82% occurring only once. Sequencing used peripheral blood. These receptors were collected from a man aged 35 to 55 with acute or convalescent COVID-19. Both conserved end residues are part of each CDR3. A D gene is named only where the DNA matches it firmly. The size of a clone is reported for some rows only, either as once, few or many, or as a class for expanded clones.

TRBV5-1	-	TRBJ2-5	TRBD1	CASSLTGAGETQYF	TGCGCCAGCAGCTTGACAGGGGCTGGAGAGACCCAGTACTTC
TRBV24-1	-	TRBJ2-1	TRBD1	CATSDPARGRINEQFF	TGTGCCACCAGTGATCCCGCCAGGGGGCGCATCAATGAGCAGTTCTTC
TRBV12-3/TRBV12-4	-	TRBJ2-7	-	CASANRDSEQYF	TGTGCCAGCGCGAACAGGGATTCCGAGCAGTACTTC
TRBV27	-	TRBJ2-1	TRBD2	CASSSRIGMRTSGGPAVFF	TGTGCCAGCAGTTCCAGGATCGGAATGCGGACTAGCGGGGGGCCGGCGGTGTTCTTC
TRBV5-5	-	TRBJ1-4	TRBD1	CASSPVDRVEKLFF	TGTGCCAGCAGCCCAGTAGACAGGGTTGAAAAACTGTTTTTT
TRBV2	once	TRBJ1-2	TRBD1	CASRRGTGGDGYTF	TGTGCCAGCAGAAGGGGGACAGGGGGAGATGGCTACACCTTC
TRBV4-1	-	TRBJ1-2	TRBD1	CASSQQTGRAYGYTF	TGCGCCAGCAGCCAACAGACAGGGCGGGCCTATGGCTACACCTTC
TRBV27	-	TRBJ1-4	-	CASSRTGRGNEKLFF	TGTGCCAGCAGTCGAACAGGGAGAGGGAATGAAAAACTGTTTTTT
TRBV7-6	few	TRBJ2-7	-	CASSLMTGSIYEQYF	TGTGCCAGCAGCTTAATGACCGGGTCCATCTACGAGCAGTACTTC
TRBV7-9	-	TRBJ1-2	TRBD1	CASSLADRDSYGYTF	TGTGCCAGCAGCTTAGCGGACAGGGATAGCTATGGCTACACCTTC
TRBV24-1	once	TRBJ1-1	TRBD1	CATSDGTGLRYFF	TGTGCCACCAGTGATGGGACAGGATTAAGGTATTTCTTT
TRBV12-3/TRBV12-4	-	TRBJ1-2	-	CASSLDRNYGYTF	TGTGCCAGCAGCCTAGACAGGAACTATGGCTACACCTTC
TRBV29-1	-	TRBJ2-7	TRBD2	CSVVMAMTSGGAFSEQYF	TGCAGCGTTGTAATGGCGATGACTAGCGGGGGGGCCTTCTCCGAGCAGTACTTC
TRBV19	-	TRBJ1-4	-	CASRSKPGQGEEKLFF	TGTGCCAGTAGATCGAAACCAGGGCAGGGTGAGGAAAAACTGTTTTTT
TRBV12-3/TRBV12-4	-	TRBJ2-5	TRBD1	CASRGQGEETQYF	TGTGCCAGCAGGGGACAGGGGGAAGAGACCCAGTACTTC
TRBV4-1	few	TRBJ2-7	-	CASSQGTDYEQYF	TGCGCCAGCAGCCAAGGGACAGACTACGAGCAGTACTTC
TRBV3-1/TRBV3-2	-	TRBJ1-6	-	CASSQGGQPFSPLHF	TGTGCCAGCAGCCAAGGTGGACAGCCGTTTTCACCCCTCCACTTT
TRBV27	-	TRBJ1-1	TRBD1	CASSALPSGGNTEAFF	TGTGCCAGCAGTGCCCTCCCTTCAGGGGGGAACACTGAAGCTTTCTTT
TRBV6-5	-	TRBJ2-5	TRBD1	CASRLGTGQETQYF	TGTGCCAGCAGGCTCGGGACAGGGCAAGAGACCCAGTACTTC
TRBV5-1	-	TRBJ2-3	TRBD2	CASSLLQRGASTDTQYF	TGCGCCAGCAGCTTATTACAGCGGGGGGCTAGCACAGATACGCAGTATTTT
TRBV19	-	TRBJ1-1	TRBD1	CASSPRPGGRAVGTEAFF	TGTGCCAGTAGTCCCCGACCAGGGGGCCGCGCGGTTGGCACTGAAGCTTTCTTT
TRBV6-5	-	TRBJ1-5	TRBD1	CASRRTGMGNQPQHF	TGTGCCAGCAGAAGGACAGGGATGGGGAATCAGCCCCAGCATTTT
TRBV10-3	-	TRBJ1-4	-	CAISVERENEKLFF	TGTGCCATCAGTGTTGAGAGGGAAAATGAAAAACTGTTTTTT
TRBV6-5	once	TRBJ2-1	-	CASSKDSNEQFF	TGTGCCAGCAGTAAGGACAGCAATGAGCAGTTCTTC
TRBV12-5	-	TRBJ1-5	TRBD1	CASGTSTGRGQPQHF	TGTGCTAGTGGTACCTCGACAGGGCGGGGTCAGCCCCAGCATTTT
TRBV29-1	-	TRBJ1-2	-	CSVGQGSVNGYTF	TGCAGCGTTGGGCAGGGCTCCGTAAATGGCTACACCTTC
TRBV10-3	-	TRBJ1-2	-	CAISGTEGNNYGYTF	TGTGCCATCAGTGGTACTGAGGGAAACAACTATGGCTACACCTTC
TRBV2	-	TRBJ2-5	-	CASSEALLRGKPKQETQYF	TGTGCCAGCAGTGAAGCATTATTACGAGGGAAGCCGAAGCAAGAGACCCAGTACTTC
TRBV5-6	-	TRBJ1-5	-	CASSLVDQPQHF	TGTGCCAGCAGCTTGGTCGATCAGCCCCAGCATTTT
TRBV10-1	-	TRBJ1-6	-	CASSESMPGSPLHF	TGCGCCAGCAGTGAGTCAATGCCGGGATCACCCCTCCACTTT
TRBV24-1	-	TRBJ2-1	-	CATSDRTTNNEQFF	TGTGCCACCAGTGACAGGACAACCAACAATGAGCAGTTCTTC
TRBV5-1	-	TRBJ1-1	TRBD1	CASREQGELNTEAFF	TGCGCCAGCAGGGAGCAGGGGGAATTGAACACTGAAGCTTTCTTT
TRBV4-1	few	TRBJ1-6	TRBD1	CASSQDRTGSYNSPLHF	TGCGCCAGCAGCCAAGATAGGACAGGATCATATAATTCACCCCTCCACTTT
TRBV12-3/TRBV12-4	-	TRBJ2-7	-	CASTTTFSYEQYF	TGTGCCAGCACCACGACATTCTCCTACGAGCAGTACTTC
TRBV15	-	TRBJ1-2	TRBD1	CATRGTGGVADYGYTF	TGTGCCACCAGGGGGACAGGGGGCGTCGCGGACTATGGCTACACCTTC
TRBV5-1	-	TRBJ1-1	-	CASSPTGGQLNTEAFF	TGCGCCAGCAGCCCTACAGGTGGACAGCTGAACACTGAAGCTTTCTTT
TRBV29-1	-	TRBJ2-1	TRBD1	CSVTGTGSVWEQFF	TGCAGCGTGACCGGGACAGGGTCTGTTTGGGAGCAGTTCTTC
TRBV3-1/TRBV3-2	-	TRBJ2-5	-	CASSLRTNQETQYF	TGTGCCAGCAGCTTACGGACTAACCAAGAGACCCAGTACTTC
TRBV18	few	TRBJ2-3	TRBD2	CASSPPTSGGVRNTQYF	TGTGCCAGCTCACCACCGACTAGCGGGGGGGTACGGAATACGCAGTATTTT
TRBV6-6	-	TRBJ2-7	-	CASSYGTRLSSYEQYF	TGTGCCAGCAGTTACGGGACAAGGTTGAGCTCCTACGAGCAGTACTTC
TRBV5-5	-	TRBJ1-2	-	CASSLALRAAGYTF	TGTGCCAGCAGCTTGGCTCTCAGGGCGGCAGGCTACACCTTC
TRBV29-1	-	TRBJ1-2	TRBD1	CSVEAMTGDGYTF	TGCAGCGTTGAAGCGATGACAGGGGATGGCTACACCTTC
TRBV10-3	-	TRBJ2-5	TRBD2	CAISGRGVGQETQYF	TGTGCCATCAGTGGCCGGGGGGTAGGCCAAGAGACCCAGTACTTC
TRBV6-4	-	TRBJ1-2	-	CATLSGIKCENYGYTF	TGTGCCACCCTTTCCGGGATCAAATGTGAAAACTATGGCTACACCTTC
TRBV10-2	-	TRBJ2-2	TRBD1	CASIRQGSNTGELFF	TGCGCCAGCATTAGACAGGGATCGAACACCGGGGAGCTGTTTTTT
TRBV6-6	-	TRBJ1-1	-	CAISYRNTEAFF	TGTGCCATTTCTTATAGGAACACTGAAGCTTTCTTT
TRBV5-1	-	TRBJ2-2	-	CASSVSLGNTGELFF	TGCGCCAGCAGCGTTTCACTAGGGAACACCGGGGAGCTGTTTTTT
TRBV11-1	-	TRBJ1-1	-	CASSLGEPLNTEAFF	TGTGCCAGCAGCTTAGGTGAGCCCCTGAACACTGAAGCTTTCTTT
TRBV4-3	-	TRBJ1-2	-	CASSQYQGSGYTF	TGCGCCAGCAGCCAATATCAGGGGAGTGGCTACACCTTC
TRBV20-1	-	TRBJ1-4	-	CSAATNEKLFF	TGCAGTGCCGCAACTAATGAAAAACTGTTTTTT
TRBV3-1/TRBV3-2	-	TRBJ2-7	-	CASSPRGTFSSYEQYF	TGTGCCAGCAGCCCCAGAGGGACTTTTAGCTCCTACGAGCAGTACTTC
TRBV9	-	TRBJ2-7	TRBD1	CASSGGQGSYEQYF	TGTGCCAGCAGCGGGGGACAGGGAAGCTACGAGCAGTACTTC
TRBV5-1	-	TRBJ2-5	TRBD2	CASSRMGLVETQYF	TGCGCCAGCAGCCGCATGGGACTAGTCGAGACCCAGTACTTC
TRBV6-1	-	TRBJ2-7	TRBD1	CASSEGMVGDRGLINEQYF	TGTGCCAGCAGTGAAGGTATGGTCGGTGACAGGGGGCTGATAAACGAGCAGTACTTC